This T cell receptor (beta chain) was captured in a study of cytomegalovirus exposure and HLA in healthy donors. This clone has just a few counts. Its target is unknown. V dropped 4 bases and J dropped 2; count of bases not matched to a gene: 7. The germline CDR1 and CDR2 sequences are SGDLS and YYNGEE. The CDR3 has 15 amino acids. Points from the study as a whole: A cluster of highly shared sequence variants was likely a sequencing artifact.

Use of 60 Vbeta and 13 Jbeta primers characterized the PCR. Method: immunoSEQ multiplex PCR; TCRdb's copy keeps in-frame clones and lacks some. The sample records over 85,000 clones, less than 85% being singletons. The clonotype originates from a middle-aged man in good health and CMV-seronegative. The V gene is TRBV9, the J gene TRBJ1-2; 8 bases map to TRBD1. Sequenced: PBMCs. Here the CDR3 reads CASSTGQALNYGYTF. CDR3 DNA: TGTGCCAGCAGCACGGGACAGGCCTTAAACTATGGCTACACCTTC.